These T cell receptor beta chains were read from a single sample in a study of T cells after yellow fever vaccination. MiXCR, applied by TCRdb to the 5' RACE reads, yields one record per CDR3 protein. The table lists a few hundred thousand distinct CDR3 sequences, about 6.9% of them singletons. The input for sequencing was PBMCs, taken around 45 days after the first yellow fever vaccination. The receptors shown here come from a man aged 18 to 35 who received the YFV17D yellow fever vaccine. The CDR3 runs from the conserved cysteine through the conserved F or W. A D gene is named only where the DNA matches it firmly. Size is stated for part of the rows, as once, few or many counts, or as a class when the clone is expanded.

V gene,D gene,J gene,clone size,CDR3 protein,CDR3 DNA
TRBV6-5,TRBD1,TRBJ2-7,few,CASSYSKFRGQYEQYF,TGTGCCAGCAGTTACTCGAAGTTTAGGGGGCAGTACGAGCAGTACTTC
TRBV2,.,TRBJ2-6,.,CASSRPPRSGANVLTF,TGTGCCAGCAGTCGTCCCCCACGCTCTGGGGCCAACGTCCTGACTTTC
TRBV7-2,.,TRBJ1-6,many,CASSLRGRGQSPLHF,TGTGCCAGCAGCTTAAGGGGACGAGGGCAATCACCCCTCCACTTT
TRBV20-1,.,TRBJ2-7,few,CSARGARGGYEQYF,TGCAGTGCTAGGGGGGCCAGGGGGGGCTACGAGCAGTACTTC
TRBV7-3,.,TRBJ2-1,few,CASSLQTGVQNNEQFF,TGTGCCAGCAGCCTCCAGACTGGAGTACAGAACAATGAGCAGTTCTTC
TRBV6-5,TRBD1,TRBJ1-2,few,CASNRGVGYGYTF,TGTGCCAGCAACAGGGGGGTGGGCTATGGCTACACCTTC
TRBV19,.,TRBJ1-5,few,CASSMAGHLQPQHF,TGTGCCAGTAGTATGGCAGGGCATCTGCAGCCCCAGCATTTT
TRBV5-6,.,TRBJ2-3,.,CASSPMRADTQYF,TGTGCCAGCAGTCCCATGCGGGCAGATACGCAGTATTTT
TRBV11-1,.,TRBJ1-1,many,CASSPRTDEAFF,TGTGCCAGCAGCCCACGGACAGATGAAGCTTTCTTT
TRBV15,TRBD1,TRBJ2-5,few,CATSRGGQQETQYF,TGTGCCACCAGCAGAGGGGGACAGCAAGAGACCCAGTACTTC
TRBV6-2/TRBV6-3,TRBD2,TRBJ2-3,many,CASSYKRGNPWYF,TGTGCCAGCAGTTATAAGCGGGGGAATCCGTGGTATTTT
TRBV4-3,.,TRBJ1-1,many,CASSPDRGQQAFF,TGCGCCAGCAGCCCCGACCGGGGGCAACAAGCTTTCTTT
TRBV4-3,.,TRBJ2-1,few,CASSQGIAVYNEQFF,TGCGCCAGCAGCCAAGGGATAGCCGTTTACAATGAGCAGTTCTTC
TRBV18,.,TRBJ2-3,many,CASSPPRIFSTDTQYF,TGTGCCAGCTCACCACCTAGGATTTTTAGCACAGATACGCAGTATTTT
TRBV20-1,TRBD2,TRBJ2-3,many,CSAPSRTSKDTQYF,TGCAGTGCCCCCTCGAGGACTAGTAAAGATACGCAGTATTTT
TRBV4-1,TRBD1,TRBJ2-1,few,CASSQNRGSYNEQFF,TGCGCCAGCAGCCAAAACAGGGGCTCCTACAATGAGCAGTTCTTC
TRBV9,.,TRBJ1-2,many,CASSVAFSGAAGYTF,TGTGCCAGCAGCGTAGCTTTTTCAGGGGCCGCGGGCTACACCTTC
TRBV30,TRBD1,TRBJ2-1,few,CAWSGGGLNEQFF,TGTGCCTGGAGTGGAGGGGGCCTCAATGAGCAGTTCTTC
TRBV29-1,.,TRBJ2-7,few,CSGDRSYEQYF,TGCAGCGGTGACAGGTCCTACGAGCAGTACTTC
TRBV7-2,TRBD1,TRBJ2-1,many,CASSWDRASYNEQFF,TGTGCCAGCAGCTGGGACAGGGCCTCCTACAATGAGCAGTTCTTC
TRBV28,.,TRBJ1-4,few,CASSLGTPGYNEKLFF,TGTGCCAGCAGTTTAGGGACACCCGGATATAATGAAAAACTGTTTTTT
TRBV3-1,TRBD2,TRBJ2-5,.,CASSQAKTSGRETQYF,TGTGCCAGCAGCCAAGCGAAGACTAGCGGGCGGGAGACCCAGTACTTC
TRBV7-9,.,TRBJ1-1,few,CASSSTRGGTEAFF,TGTGCCAGCAGCTCAACTCGCGGGGGAACTGAAGCTTTCTTT
TRBV10-3,TRBD2,TRBJ2-3,many,CAISARTGLVTDTQYF,TGTGCCATCAGCGCCCGAACGGGACTAGTAACAGATACGCAGTATTTT
TRBV7-2,TRBD1,TRBJ2-7,many,CASSSGTGGYEQYF,TGTGCCAGCAGTTCGGGGACAGGGGGCTACGAGCAGTACTTC
TRBV6-1,TRBD2,TRBJ2-7,few,CASSTGGAREQYF,TGTGCCAGCAGTACCGGGGGGGCCCGGGAGCAGTACTTC